This TCR delta chain was identified during a study of gamma-delta chains in newborns, infants, children. Across the study: Microbial exposure reportedly drives polyclonal innate γδ T cell expansion after birth.

This clone was observed a handful of times. With only one base between it and a far larger clone, this is likely a read error. Different DNA sequences within this sample yield the same CDR3. TCRdb reprocessed the reads using CATT. This repertoire shows about 4,000 delta-chain clones, roughly 14% found once; its top ten account for 7.5% to 9.5%. There are 15 residues in the CDR3. The germline CDR1 and CDR2 sequences are GEAIGNYY and EKD. The chain couples TRDV2 to TRDJ2, with TRDD3 identical over 11 bases. The TCR sequence derives from a child who was a newborn, infant or young child, either healthy, febrile or measles-vaccinated (not recorded which). The sample was blood. CDR3 loop: CACDILGDMTAQLFF. DNA of the CDR3: TGTGCCTGCGACATACTGGGGGATATGACAGCACAACTCTTCTTT.